The 15 T cell receptor beta chains below come from one sample, sequenced in a study of T cells after yellow fever vaccination. In TCRdb, the 5' RACE reads were re-called with MiXCR into one record per CDR3 protein. The table records roughly 300,000 distinct CDR3 sequences, 7% to 9% of them present only once. The specimen comprised PBMCs, sampled more than 35 days after the first yellow fever vaccination. These receptors were collected from a man younger than 35 who received the YFV17D yellow fever vaccine.

The V call is TRBV7-9, the J call TRBJ2-1; no definite D call. The CDR3 has 16 amino acids. Germline CDR1 reads SEHNR; CDR2 reads FQNEAQ (reference sequence). With 4 bases removed from V and 0 bases from J, the gap between germline ends came to 13 bases. The CDR3 loop reads CASSSNPWSSYNEQFF. The CDR3 DNA reads TGTGCCAGCAGCTCGAACCCGTGGAGCTCCTACAATGAGCAGTTCTTC.

This clonotype was counted a few times. V is TRBV4-1 and J is TRBJ1-4; tentatively, D is TRBD1 (5 bases). Looked up from germline, CDR1 is MGHRA and CDR2 is YSYEKL. The CDR3 is 12 residues long. The V end was cut by 0 bases, the J end by 14 bases, with 10 bases between. This CDR3 reads CASSQDPQGLFF. In DNA form, the CDR3 reads TGCGCCAGCAGCCAAGATCCCCAGGGCCTGTTTTTT.

There are a few counts of this clonotype. The chain uses TRBV15 and TRBJ1-2; 11 nucleotides agree with TRBD1. From germline, CDR1 is LNHNV and CDR2 YYDKDF (reference sequence). The CDR3 spans 17 residues. V lost 5 bases, J lost 0 bases, and 8 bases stayed unmatched. CDR3 region: CATSRRDRGGSNYGYTF. The CDR3 nucleotides read TGTGCCACCAGCCGACGGGACAGGGGGGGCTCTAACTATGGCTACACCTTC.

This clonotype was counted a few times. CDR3 DNA: TGTGCCAGCAGCCCCACGGCCGCTAGCTCCTACAATGAGCAGTTCTTC. Residues: CASSPTAASSYNEQFF. V and J are TRBV7-2 and TRBJ2-1; D unclear. V lost 5 bases to trimming and J lost 0 bases, with 14 bases between them. Germline values: CDR1 SGHTA, CDR2 FQGNSA. The CDR3 contains 16 residues.

The V and J genes are TRBV5-4 and TRBJ1-5; 7 positions match TRBD1. The CDR3 is 13 amino acids. J gave up 9 bases and V 0 bases, and 3 bases lay outside the gene matches. Looked up from germline, CDR1 is SGHNT and CDR2 is YYREEE (reference sequence). In DNA, the CDR3 is TGTGCCAGCAGCTTGGGACAGGGACGGCCCCAGCATTTT. Its translation is CASSLGQGRPQHF.

V usage is TRBV6-6 and J usage is TRBJ2-3; unclear D gene. Germline V gives CDR1 MNHNY, CDR2 SVGAGI (reference sequence). Trimming cost V 8 bases and J 8 bases, with 17 bases left between them. The CDR3 sequence is 13 residues long. The CDR3 spells CASFSILKSTQYF. CDR3 DNA: TGTGCCAGCTTCTCGATCCTAAAAAGTACGCAGTATTTT.

CDR3 DNA: TGTGCCAGCAGTTACTCTTCGACAGGGAATCAGCCCCAGCATTTT. It translates to CASSYSSTGNQPQHF. V usage is TRBV6-5 and J usage is TRBJ1-5, with TRBD1 matching over 7 bases. CDR1 MNHEY and CDR2 SVGAGI come from the germline V gene. The CDR3 spans 15 residues. With V trimmed by 0 bases and J by 4 bases, 3 bases remained unmatched.

This clonotype was picked up a small number of times. This sequence joins TRBV6-1 and TRBJ1-6; D remains ambiguous. The ends were cut back, 1 base at V and 7 bases at J, with 14 bases in the middle. This CDR3 has 16 residues. Germline V gene sequence: CDR1 MNHNS, CDR2 SASEGT. The CDR3 region has the DNA TGTGCCAGCAGTGAAGGATCTTACCCGAGGAATTCACCCCTCCACTTT. Protein: CASSEGSYPRNSPLHF.

V gene TRBV24-1 combines with J gene TRBJ1-1; 10 bases fit TRBD1. Germline CDR1 KGHDR, CDR2 SFDVKD. This CDR3 is built from 15 residues. Trimming removed 2 bases from V and 11 bases from J; junction bases left unmatched: 10. CDR3 residues: CATSDSRTGGSEAFF. The CDR3 nucleotides read TGTGCCACCAGTGATTCCAGGACAGGGGGATCGGAGGCTTTCTTT.

The V call is TRBV4-1, the J call TRBJ2-1; weak D call: TRBD1 (6 bases). This CDR3 contains 14 residues. Between the trimmed V and J ends, which lost 1 base and 7 bases, there was a span of 11 bases. Germline loops: CDR1 MGHRA, CDR2 YSYEKL. The chain's CDR3 is CASSQGQGTNEQFF. The CDR3 DNA is TGCGCCAGCAGCCAAGGTCAGGGGACGAATGAGCAGTTCTTC.

The V call is TRBV3-1, the J call TRBJ1-3, with D uncertain. Germline CDR1 is LGHDT and CDR2 is YNNKEL (reference sequence). The V and J ends lost 0 bases and 2 bases respectively, with 8 bases between them. This CDR3 has 15 amino acids. CDR3 sequence (DNA): TGTGCCAGCAGCCAAGATCTGGGAGCTGGAAACACCATATATTTT. Its translation is CASSQDLGAGNTIYF.

This clonotype was counted between two and nine times. This chain joins TRBV5-1 and TRBJ1-2; no clear D. Trimming took off 0 bases at V and 0 bases at J, with 24 bases between the two ends. There are 20 residues in the CDR3. The germline V gene has CDR1 SGHRS and CDR2 YFSETQ. In DNA, the CDR3 is TGCGCCAGCAGCTTGGTCCTATTGGGGAGGAGGTCTTCTGCTAACTATGGCTACACCTTC. It codes for CASSLVLLGRRSSANYGYTF.

In its sample, this clonotype was seen a few times. The CDR3: CASTTGNYGYTF. The CDR3 nucleotides are TGTGCCAGTACCACAGGGAACTATGGCTACACCTTC. The rearrangement joins TRBV19 to TRBJ1-2; D possibly corresponds to TRBD1 (6 bases). This CDR3 has 12 amino acids. V was shortened by 7 bases and J by 2 bases, with 8 bases between the two germline ends. The germline CDR1 and CDR2 sequences are LNHDA and SQIVND (reference sequence).

The sample holds a few counts of this clonotype. The chain joins TRBV4-1 to TRBJ2-7, with D perhaps being TRBD1 or TRBD2 (6 bases each). Germline CDR1 is MGHRA and CDR2 is YSYEKL. Between the trimmed V and J ends, which lost 4 bases and 2 bases, there was a span of 18 bases. The CDR3 spans 16 residues. The CDR3 DNA sequence: TGCGCCAGCAGCCCACGGGGAGCGAGGGGGGCCTACGAGCAGTACTTC. Residues: CASSPRGARGAYEQYF.

This clonotype was detected a few times. The chain has TRBV3-1 and TRBJ1-1, with D perhaps TRBD1 (6 bases). Deletions cut 3 bases from V and 4 bases from J, with 12 bases between. Germline V gene lookup returns CDR1 LGHDT and CDR2 YNNKEL (reference sequence). The CDR3 spans 14 residues. The CDR3 nucleotides are TGTGCCAGCAGCCACCGAGAGGGGGGCACTGAAGCTTTCTTT. It translates to CASSHREGGTEAFF.